The source of this TCR beta chain is a study of OX40 agonist ivuxolimab in advanced cancers. Sequenced by immunoSEQ multiplex PCR; TCRdb stores in-frame clones only, minus some. The sample carries 90,000 or so clones, 87% recorded once. CDR1 and CDR2 (germline): SGHAT, FQNNGV. This CDR3 has 14 amino acids. V lost 3 bases and J 0 bases, leaving 6 bases between the germline ends. This TCR came from an adult with an advanced solid tumor such as melanoma, head and neck, liver or kidney cancer. The rearrangement links TRBV11-2 to TRBJ2-1; D gene ambiguous. Source: CD4+ or CD8+ T cells sorted from blood, taken in a trial of the OX40 agonist ivuxolimab. Here the CDR3 DNA reads TGTGCCAGCAGCTTCAGTAGCTCCTACAATGAGCAGTTCTTC. Protein product: CASSFSSSYNEQFF.